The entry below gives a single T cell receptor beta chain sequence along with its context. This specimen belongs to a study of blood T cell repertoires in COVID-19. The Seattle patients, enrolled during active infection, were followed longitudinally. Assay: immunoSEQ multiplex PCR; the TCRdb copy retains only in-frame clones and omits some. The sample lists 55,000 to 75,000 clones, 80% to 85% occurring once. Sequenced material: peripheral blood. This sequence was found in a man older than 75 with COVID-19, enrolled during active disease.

In DNA, the CDR3 is TGTGCCAGCAGTGACGGCCCAATAATGAACACTGAAGCTTTCTTT. Translating gives CASSDGPIMNTEAFF. The rearrangement links TRBV6-4 to TRBJ1-1; D ambiguous. The CDR3 is made up of 15 amino acids. Between the trimmed V and J ends, which lost 2 bases and 0 bases, there was a span of 10 bases. Germline CDR1 and CDR2: MRHNA and SNTAGT.